This TCR beta chain was sequenced for a study of T cell responses to AZD1222 COVID-19 vaccine. General study findings and limits: Dominant at 160-218 and 743-854, vaccine-associated CD4 TCRs also spanned spike. Researchers took repertoire samples only after the peak T cell response had come. AZD1222 recipients seropositive at baseline numbered only five or six. Nearly half of unique spike-specific TCRs reportedly avoided B.1.351 and B.1.1.7 mutated regions.

Details on this clone: What it recognizes is unknown.

Only in-frame clones appear in the TCRdb table, and some are missing; sequencing was by immunoSEQ multiplex PCR. The profile covers more than 90,000 clones, with about 86% appearing a single time and 9.4% taken by the ten largest. The CDR3 has 12 amino acids. Germline CDR1 MNHEY, CDR2 SVGAGI. V lost 8 bases to trimming and J lost 0 bases, with 4 bases between them. The sample was peripheral blood, taken on day 0 of AZD1222 vaccination. The chain links TRBV6-5 to TRBJ2-2, with D unresolved. This sequence originates from an adult in good health. The CDR3 region has the DNA TGTGCCAGCGGTTCGAACACCGGGGAGCTGTTTTTT. It encodes CASGSNTGELFF.